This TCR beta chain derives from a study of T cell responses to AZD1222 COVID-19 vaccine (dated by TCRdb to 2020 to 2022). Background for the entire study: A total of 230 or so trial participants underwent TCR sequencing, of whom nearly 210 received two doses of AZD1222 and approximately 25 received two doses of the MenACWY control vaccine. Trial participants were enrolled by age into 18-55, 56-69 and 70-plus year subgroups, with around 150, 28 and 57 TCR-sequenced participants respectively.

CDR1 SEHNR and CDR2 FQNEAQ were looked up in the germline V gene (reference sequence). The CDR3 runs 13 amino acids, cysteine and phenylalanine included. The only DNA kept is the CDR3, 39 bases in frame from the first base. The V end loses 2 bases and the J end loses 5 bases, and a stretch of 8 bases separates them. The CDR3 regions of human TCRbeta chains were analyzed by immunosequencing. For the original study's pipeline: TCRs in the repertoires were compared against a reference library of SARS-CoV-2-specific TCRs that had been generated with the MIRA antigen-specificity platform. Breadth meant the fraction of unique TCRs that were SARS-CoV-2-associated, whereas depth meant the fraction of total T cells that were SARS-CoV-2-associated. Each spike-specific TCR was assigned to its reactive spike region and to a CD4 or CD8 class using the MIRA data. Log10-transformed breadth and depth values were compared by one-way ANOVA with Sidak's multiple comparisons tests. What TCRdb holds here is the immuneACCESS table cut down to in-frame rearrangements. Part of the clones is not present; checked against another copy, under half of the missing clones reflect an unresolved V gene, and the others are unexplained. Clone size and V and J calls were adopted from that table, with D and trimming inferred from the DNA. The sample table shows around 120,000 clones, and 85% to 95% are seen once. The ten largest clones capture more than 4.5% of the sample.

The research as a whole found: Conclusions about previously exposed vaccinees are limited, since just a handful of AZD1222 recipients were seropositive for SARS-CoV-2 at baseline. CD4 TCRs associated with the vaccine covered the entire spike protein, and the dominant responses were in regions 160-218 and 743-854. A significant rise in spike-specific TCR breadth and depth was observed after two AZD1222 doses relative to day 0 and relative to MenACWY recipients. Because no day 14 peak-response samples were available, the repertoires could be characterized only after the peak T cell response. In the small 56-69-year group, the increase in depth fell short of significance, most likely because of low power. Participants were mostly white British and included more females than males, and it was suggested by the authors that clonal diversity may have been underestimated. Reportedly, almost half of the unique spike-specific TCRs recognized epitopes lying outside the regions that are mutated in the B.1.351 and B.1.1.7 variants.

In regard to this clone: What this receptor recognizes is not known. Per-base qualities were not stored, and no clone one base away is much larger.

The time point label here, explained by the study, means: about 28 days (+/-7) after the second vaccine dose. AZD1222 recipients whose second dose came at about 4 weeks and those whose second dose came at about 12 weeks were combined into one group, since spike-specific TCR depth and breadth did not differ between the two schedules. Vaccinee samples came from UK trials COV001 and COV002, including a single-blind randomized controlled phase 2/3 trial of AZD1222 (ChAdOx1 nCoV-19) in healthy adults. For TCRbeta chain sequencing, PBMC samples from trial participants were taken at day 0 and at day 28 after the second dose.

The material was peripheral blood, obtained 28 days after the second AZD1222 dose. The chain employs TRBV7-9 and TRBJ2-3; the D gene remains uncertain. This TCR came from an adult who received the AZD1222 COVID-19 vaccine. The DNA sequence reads TGTGCCAGCAGCTTAACCCCAAGAGATACGCAGTATTTT. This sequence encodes CASSLTPRDTQYF.